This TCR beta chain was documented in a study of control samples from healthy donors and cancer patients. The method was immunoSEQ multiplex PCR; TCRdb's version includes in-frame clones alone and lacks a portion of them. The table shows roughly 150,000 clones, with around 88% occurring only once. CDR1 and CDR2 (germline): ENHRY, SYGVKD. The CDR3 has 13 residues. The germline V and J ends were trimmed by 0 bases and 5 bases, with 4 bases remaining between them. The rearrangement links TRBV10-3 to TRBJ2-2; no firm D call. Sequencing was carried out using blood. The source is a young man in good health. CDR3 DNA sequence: TGTGCCATCAGTGAGTCGGGGACCGGGGAGCTGTTTTTT. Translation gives CAISESGTGELFF.